This T cell receptor (beta chain) was sequenced for a study of blood T cell repertoires in COVID-19. Study in general: Sites in the United States, Italy and Spain provided acute and convalescent COVID-19 samples. T cells, B-cell-depleted T cells, or PBMCs supplied cDNA or gDNA.

Original processing notes: Amplification of reference gene primers was used by the study to estimate nucleated cell counts. Sequencing used immunoSEQ multiplex PCR; TCRdb keeps in-frame clones, though not all of them. D and trimming were read from the DNA, whereas the V and J calls and clone size are those reported in that table. The table lists about 72,000 clones, about four fifths of them singletons, with 15% to 20% in the top ten. Germline trimming cut 6 bases from V and 1 base from J; bases unmatched to any gene: 4. The length of the CDR3 is 14 residues. The V gene's germline CDR1 is KGHSH and CDR2 LQKENI.

Input material: peripheral blood. This chain links TRBV18 with TRBJ1-1, with 8 bases that match TRBD1. The clonotype comes from a human donor in a cohort sampled during active COVID-19. The CDR3, as DNA: TGTGCCAGCTCCCCGGGACAGGAGAACACTGAAGCTTTCTTT. This translates into CASSPGQENTEAFF.